The source of this TCR beta chain is a study of T cells in Graves' hyperthyroidism and ophthalmopathy. Absence of ophthalmopathy progression within 18 months defined stable Graves' hyperthyroidism. Exclusion criteria comprised uncontrolled infection, other autoimmune disease, pregnancy or lactation. Orbital computed tomography, thyroid ultrasound, serum thyroxine and TRAb, and clinical symptoms together informed the diagnoses. 10 ml fresh peripheral blood yielded the PBMCs. J lost 5 bases, V lost 5 bases, and 7 bases had no gene match. The CDR3 is made up of 13 amino acids. Germline V CDR1 and CDR2: SQVTM, ANQGSEA. RNA transcripts provided the source from which TCR beta CDR3 regions were amplified. Using the HTBI primer set, a first-round RT-PCR was run on the TCR CDR3. Using its own MiXCR run on the multiplex PCR reads, TCRdb lists one record per CDR3 protein. The table lists roughly 710,000 distinct CDR3 sequences, roughly a third of them singletons.

The table lists this clonotype with many counts. The sample taken for sequencing was blood. The source of this sequence is a woman aged 40 to 50 with Graves' hyperthyroidism. The J gene is TRBJ2-5, the V gene TRBV29-1; 8 bases line up with TRBD1. CDR3 protein: CSVRQGLVETQYF. The CDR3 DNA follows: TGCAGCGTTAGACAGGGGCTAGTGGAGACCCAGTACTTC.